This TCR beta chain was captured by sequencing in a study of cytomegalovirus exposure and HLA in healthy donors. As concerns this clone: The antigen remains unidentified. One junction end disagrees with the germline gene, perhaps due to a read error.

Findings of the study overall: For most subjects, TCR beta sequences were reported to predict HLA-A and HLA-B alleles with accuracy. V- and J-gene trimming in TCR beta was tied to a missense DCLRE1C variant by an analysis performed later. Roughly uniform depth of sequencing across donors was assumed in presence/absence analyses.

Germline-derived CDR1 and CDR2 are SEHNR and FQNEAQ (reference sequence). The CDR3 is made up of 15 amino acids. Primers: 60 Vbeta forward and 13 Jbeta reverse. Measured with immunoSEQ multiplex PCR; TCRdb has only the in-frame clones, and not every one. The sample yields about 140,000 clones, 65% to 85% seen once. Sample: PBMCs. This TCR derives from a man aged 50 to 59 in good health and CMV-seronegative. The J gene is TRBJ1-4, the V gene TRBV7-9; 11 nucleotides agree with TRBD1. CDR3 loop: CSSSLGQGDNEKLFF. CDR3 coding DNA: TGTTCCAGCAGCTTGGGACAGGGGGATAATGAAAAACTGTTTTTT.